A selection of T cell receptor beta chains follows, all from one sample in a study of blood T cell repertoires in COVID-19. Generated by immunoSEQ multiplex PCR, the TCRdb table keeps only in-frame clones and is missing some. Of 310,000 or so clones listed, approximately 86% are singletons. The material sequenced was peripheral blood. These receptor sequences come from a man aged 25 to 40 with COVID-19, enrolled during active disease. CDR3s include the opening cysteine and the closing phenylalanine or tryptophan. Each record gives: V gene, CDR3 length, J gene, CDR3 protein.

TRBV19	17	TRBJ2-4	CASSIDRGRGAKNIQYF
TRBV7-2	16	TRBJ2-1	CASSLVQGAPQGEQFF
TRBV15	15	TRBJ2-5	CATSSEPRGSETQYF
TRBV18	15	TRBJ2-5	CASSPLGGEQETQYF
TRBV19	16	TRBJ2-3	CASSRGQTTSTDTQYF
TRBV5-4	16	TRBJ2-3	CASSPGLAGRTDTQYF
TRBV7-8	17	TRBJ2-2	CASSFQSGSTYTGELFF
TRBV11-2	14	TRBJ1-1	CASSLRDRNTEAFF
TRBV6-2/TRBV6-3	15	TRBJ1-1	CASSYSGTAKRGAFF
TRBV4-2	20	TRBJ2-3	CASSHRRGVVEGGQEDTQYF
TRBV6-5	15	TRBJ2-7	CASSYWDRVPYEQYF
TRBV11-2	13	TRBJ2-1	CASSETGGPVGFF
TRBV5-4	15	TRBJ2-3	CASSWGSGSTDTQYF
TRBV11-3	13	TRBJ2-5	CASSKGEGETQYF
TRBV3-1/TRBV3-2	15	TRBJ1-2	CASSQLAGDRLGYTF
TRBV5-4	15	TRBJ1-6	CASSLDRTFNSPLHF
TRBV11-2	15	TRBJ1-3	CASSLIGAAGNTIYF
TRBV4-1	16	TRBJ2-1	CASNLLAGGPYNEQFF
TRBV28	14	TRBJ1-2	CASSLDRSNYGYTF
TRBV28	13	TRBJ2-7	CASSLEDLGEQYF
TRBV28	13	TRBJ1-1	CASSGQGAPEAFF
TRBV11-2	14	TRBJ2-7	CASSTGTGDYEQYF
TRBV10-3	15	TRBJ1-3	CAISQGQNSGNTIYF
TRBV9	14	TRBJ1-1	CASSVEGAGAEAFF
TRBV7-9	16	TRBJ2-7	CASRPQGGKLTYEQYF
TRBV27	16	TRBJ1-4	CATQPTGDTTNEKLFF
TRBV9	14	TRBJ2-7	CASSVIPMADEQYF
TRBV7-3	16	TRBJ2-2	CASSLIGGRNTGELFF
TRBV27	15	TRBJ1-6	CASNLGQGWNSPLHF
TRBV5-8	12	TRBJ1-2	CASSFINYGYTF
TRBV6-5	15	TRBJ2-1	CASSYSTGGVNEQFF